Below are 7 T cell receptor beta chains sequenced from a single sample in a study of post-analysis software for immune sequencing data. No antigen has been identified for these receptors. Study conclusions and caveats: Higher frequency in patients than in controls was seen for roughly five TRBV segments, with TRBV5-6, TRBV5-1 and TRBV20-1 among them.

Libraries were made from TCR beta cDNA, and they carried unique molecular identifiers. TCRdb reanalysed the PCR reads using MiXCR and keeps one entry per CDR3 protein. The sample lists 800,000 to 950,000 distinct CDR3 sequences, roughly 58% seen once, with approximately 4.2% in the top ten. The sample comprised blood. All receptors derive from a girl aged 10-17 years with multiple sclerosis.

V and J are TRBV24-1 and TRBJ2-1; TRBD2 matches at 10 bases. The CDR3 runs to 16 residues. The germline CDR1 and CDR2 sequences are KGHDR and SFDVKD. The J segment lost 5 bases and the V segment lost 3 bases, leaving 6 bases of the junction unmatched. CDR3 in amino acids: CATSDLGLARDNEQFF. For the CDR3, the DNA is TGTGCCACCAGTGATCTGGGACTAGCGAGAGACAATGAGCAGTTCTTC.

The rearrangement joins TRBV5-1 to TRBJ2-5; 7 bases are shared with TRBD1. Looked up from germline, CDR1 is SGHRS and CDR2 is YFSETQ. CDR3 length: 14 residues. J was trimmed by 3 bases and V by 4 bases; bases with no gene match: 6. The CDR3 DNA reads TGCGCCAGCAGCGTTAGAACAGGGGAAGAGACCCAGTACTTC. Translation gives CASSVRTGEETQYF.

This rearrangement joins TRBV12-3 or TRBV12-4 to TRBJ2-7, with D possibly TRBD1 on 6 matching bases. This CDR3 is built from 15 residues. Trimming left V 5 bases short and J 6 bases short, with 20 bases between. The CDR3 reads CASSPLGGPQSEQYF. The CDR3 DNA reads TGTGCCAGCAGTCCCCTAGGGGGTCCCCAGTCCGAGCAGTACTTC.

This rearrangement joins TRBV4-2 to TRBJ2-1; D is undetermined. The germline V gene encodes CDR1 LGHNA and CDR2 YNFKEQ. The CDR3 sequence is 16 residues long. The V end lost 1 base, the J end lost 0 bases, and 10 bases lay between the germline ends. CDR3 in DNA: TGTGCCAGCAGCCAAGGCGAAGTCGGCTCCTACAATGAGCAGTTCTTC. Its protein product is CASSQGEVGSYNEQFF.

This clonotype occurred a few times. The junction does not match germline at one end; this may be a read error. The chain links TRBV30 to TRBJ2-3, with TRBD2 matching 9 bases. CDR3 length: 15 amino acids. Germline values: CDR1 GTSNPN, CDR2 SVGIG (reference sequence). The CDR3 nucleotides read TGTGCCTGGACGAGCGGGAGGCCCGAAGGAGATGCGCAGTATTTT. Protein sequence: CAWTSGRPEGDAQYF.

This chain joins TRBV7-2 and TRBJ1-5; D gene ambiguous. V gave up 6 bases and J gave up 8 bases, with 17 bases separating them. This CDR3 is 14 amino acids long. Germline-derived CDR1 and CDR2 are SGHTA and FQGNSA. CDR3 loop: CASRNPDGAEPQHF. The CDR3 coding sequence is TGTGCCAGCAGAAACCCGGACGGTGCGGAGCCCCAGCATTTT.

The chain couples TRBV12-3 or TRBV12-4 to TRBJ1-2, with a weak D call TRBD1 (6 bases). This CDR3 is built from 16 residues. Trimming stripped 4 bases from V and 6 bases from J, with 21 bases between. The CDR3 DNA reads as TGTGCCAGCAGTTCCGGGACATCTAACTATGAGGATGGCTACACCTTC. Encoded protein: CASSSGTSNYEDGYTF.